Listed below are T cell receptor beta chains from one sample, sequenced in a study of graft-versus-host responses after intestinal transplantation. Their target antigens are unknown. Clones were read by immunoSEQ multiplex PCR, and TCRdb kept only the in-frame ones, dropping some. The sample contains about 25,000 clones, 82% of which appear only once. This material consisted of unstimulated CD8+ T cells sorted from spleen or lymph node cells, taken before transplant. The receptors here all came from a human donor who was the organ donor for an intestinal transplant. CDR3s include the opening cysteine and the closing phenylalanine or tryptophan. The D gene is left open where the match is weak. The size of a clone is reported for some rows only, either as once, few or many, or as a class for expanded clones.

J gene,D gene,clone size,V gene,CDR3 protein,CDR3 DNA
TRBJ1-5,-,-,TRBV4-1,CASSQPDSNQPQHF,TGCGCCAGCAGCCAACCAGACAGCAATCAGCCCCAGCATTTT
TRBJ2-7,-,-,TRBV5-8,CASSMRTTGLYEQYF,TGTGCCAGCAGCATGAGAACTACGGGTCTCTACGAGCAGTACTTC
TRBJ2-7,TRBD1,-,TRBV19,CASSGTASSSYEQYF,TGTGCCAGTAGTGGGACAGCCTCGTCCTCCTACGAGCAGTACTTC
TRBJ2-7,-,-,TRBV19,CASSHGPYEQYF,TGTGCCAGTAGCCACGGGCCCTACGAGCAGTACTTC
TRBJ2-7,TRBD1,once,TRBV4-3,CASSQDLGQGGYEQYF,TGCGCCAGCAGCCAAGATTTGGGACAGGGGGGCTACGAGCAGTACTTC
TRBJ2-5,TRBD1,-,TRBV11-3,CASSSRDRKETQYF,TGTGCCAGCAGCTCCCGGGACAGAAAGGAGACCCAGTACTTC
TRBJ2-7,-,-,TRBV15,CATSRDREVTYEQYF,TGTGCCACCAGCAGAGATCGAGAGGTAACCTACGAGCAGTACTTC
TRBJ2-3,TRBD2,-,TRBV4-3,CASSQVAGGDTQYF,TGCGCCAGCAGCCAAGTAGCGGGAGGAGATACGCAGTATTTT
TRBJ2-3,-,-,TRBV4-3,CASSHVHHTDTQYF,TGCGCCAGCAGCCACGTCCACCACACAGATACGCAGTATTTT
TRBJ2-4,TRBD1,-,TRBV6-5,CASSYSGTGEIQYF,TGTGCCAGCAGTTACTCGGGGACAGGGGAGATTCAGTACTTC
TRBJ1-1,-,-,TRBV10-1,CAGPLKCPEAFF,TGCGCCGGCCCATTGAAATGTCCCGAAGCTTTCTTT
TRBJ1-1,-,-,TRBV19,CASSHGTDYTEAFF,TGTGCCAGTAGTCACGGGACCGACTACACTGAAGCTTTCTTT
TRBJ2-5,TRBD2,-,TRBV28,CASSRTSGSRKTQYF,TGTGCCAGCAGTCGGACTAGCGGGAGTCGGAAGACCCAGTACTTC
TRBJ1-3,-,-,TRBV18,CASSPVSVEAGNTIYF,TGTGCCAGCTCACCAGTCTCAGTCGAAGCTGGAAACACCATATATTTT
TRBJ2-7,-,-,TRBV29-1,CSVVSQGEQYF,TGCAGCGTTGTATCTCAGGGCGAGCAGTACTTC
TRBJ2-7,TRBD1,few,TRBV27,CASSFDAGGLYEQYF,TGTGCCAGCAGTTTCGACGCAGGGGGCCTCTACGAGCAGTACTTC
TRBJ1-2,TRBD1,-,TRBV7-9,CASSLGQVNYGYTF,TGTGCCAGCAGCTTGGGACAGGTGAACTATGGCTACACCTTC
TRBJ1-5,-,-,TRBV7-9,CASAGDGNQPQHF,TGTGCCTCTGCGGGGGACGGCAATCAGCCCCAGCATTTT
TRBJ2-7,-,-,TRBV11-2,CASSSGPVYEQYF,TGTGCCAGCAGCTCGGGGCCGGTCTACGAGCAGTACTTC
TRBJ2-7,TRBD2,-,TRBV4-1,CASSQDQGLAGEVVYEQYF,TGCGCCAGCAGCCAAGATCAGGGACTAGCGGGAGAGGTAGTCTACGAGCAGTACTTC
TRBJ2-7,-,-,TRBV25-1,CASSSGEWGNEQYF,TGTGCCAGCAGTTCGGGGGAGTGGGGGAACGAGCAGTACTTC
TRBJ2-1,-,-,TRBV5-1,CASNPGGSYNEQFF,TGCGCCAGCAATCCCGGGGGCTCCTACAATGAGCAGTTCTTC
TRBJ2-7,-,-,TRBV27,CASSLGQSYEQYF,TGTGCCAGCAGTTTAGGACAGTCCTACGAGCAGTACTTC
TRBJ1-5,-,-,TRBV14,CASSQVGQHSNQPQHF,TGTGCCAGCAGCCAGGTGGGGCAGCATAGCAATCAGCCCCAGCATTTT
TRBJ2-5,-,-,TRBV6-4,CASPPDPRGWFGTQYF,TGTGCCAGCCCCCCCGACCCAAGAGGATGGTTCGGGACCCAGTACTTC
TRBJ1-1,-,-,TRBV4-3,CASSQDWKGVSTEAFF,TGCGCCAGCAGCCAAGATTGGAAGGGGGTGAGCACTGAAGCTTTCTTT
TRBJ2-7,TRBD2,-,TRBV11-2,CASSHGLAGAASLYEQYF,TGTGCCAGCAGCCACGGACTAGCGGGAGCAGCTTCCCTCTACGAGCAGTACTTC
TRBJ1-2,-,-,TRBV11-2,CASSLTTNGYGYTF,TGTGCCAGCAGCTTAACCACAAATGGGTACGGCTACACCTTC
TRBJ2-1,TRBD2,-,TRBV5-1,CASSWTSGIGVNGQFF,TGCGCCAGCAGTTGGACTAGCGGGATAGGGGTCAATGGGCAGTTCTTC
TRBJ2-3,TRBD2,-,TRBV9,CASSVAERGWGTDTQYF,TGTGCCAGCAGCGTAGCTGAGCGGGGATGGGGCACAGATACGCAGTATTTT
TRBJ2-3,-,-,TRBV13,CASSLGGADTQYF,TGTGCCAGCAGCTTAGGGGGGGCAGATACGCAGTATTTT
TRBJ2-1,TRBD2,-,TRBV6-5,CASSYVGGGPSNEQFF,TGTGCCAGCAGTTACGTCGGCGGGGGGCCAAGCAATGAGCAGTTCTTC
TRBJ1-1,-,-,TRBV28,CASSLTGFEAFF,TGTGCCAGCAGTTTAACAGGGTTTGAAGCTTTCTTT
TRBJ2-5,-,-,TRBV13,CASSLRRGQETQYF,TGTGCCAGCAGCTTACGGCGGGGACAAGAGACCCAGTACTTC
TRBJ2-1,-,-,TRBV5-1,CASSLSPEDEQFF,TGCGCCAGCAGCTTATCTCCGGAGGACGAGCAGTTCTTC
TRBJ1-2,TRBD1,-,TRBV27,CASSFSTGAYGYTF,TGTGCCAGCAGTTTCTCGACAGGGGCCTATGGCTACACCTTC